This T cell receptor (beta chain) was identified in a study of blood T cell repertoires in COVID-19. About the research overall: PBMCs, B-cell-depleted T cells, or T cells were the source of the cDNA or gDNA that made up the material.

This CDR3 is 16 amino acids long. CDR1 is LNHDA, CDR2 SQIVND, per germline (reference sequence). V lost 4 bases and J lost 4, with 19 bases in between. Cohorts were assigned according to the clinical history that participants reported. Produced via immunoSEQ multiplex PCR; TCRdb's table is partial and in-frame only. The data contain under 500,000 clones, 75% to 90% of them seen just once; the ten biggest clones take up approximately 1.2%. The sequenced sample consisted of PBMCs or T cells enriched from blood (not recorded which). J is TRBJ1-2 and V is TRBV19; D is undetermined. The TCR comes from a man aged 25-40 years who had recovered from COVID-19. CDR3 protein: CASSSGRAPLAYGYTF. The CDR3 DNA sequence: TGTGCCAGTAGTAGCGGGAGGGCCCCGCTGGCCTATGGCTACACCTTC.